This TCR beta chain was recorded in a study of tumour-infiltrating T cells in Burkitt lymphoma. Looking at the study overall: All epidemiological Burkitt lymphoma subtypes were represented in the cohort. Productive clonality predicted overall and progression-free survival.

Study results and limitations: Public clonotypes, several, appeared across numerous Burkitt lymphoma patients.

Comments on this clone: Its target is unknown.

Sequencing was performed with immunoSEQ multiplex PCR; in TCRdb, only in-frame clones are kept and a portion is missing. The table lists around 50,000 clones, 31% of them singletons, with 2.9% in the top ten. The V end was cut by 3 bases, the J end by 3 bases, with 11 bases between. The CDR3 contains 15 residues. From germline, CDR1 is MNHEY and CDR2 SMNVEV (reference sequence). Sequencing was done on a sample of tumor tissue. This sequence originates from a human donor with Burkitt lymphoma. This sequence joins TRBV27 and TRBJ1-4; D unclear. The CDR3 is CASSFLRASNEKLFF. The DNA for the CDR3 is TGTGCCAGCAGTTTCCTCCGGGCTTCTAATGAAAAACTGTTTTTT.